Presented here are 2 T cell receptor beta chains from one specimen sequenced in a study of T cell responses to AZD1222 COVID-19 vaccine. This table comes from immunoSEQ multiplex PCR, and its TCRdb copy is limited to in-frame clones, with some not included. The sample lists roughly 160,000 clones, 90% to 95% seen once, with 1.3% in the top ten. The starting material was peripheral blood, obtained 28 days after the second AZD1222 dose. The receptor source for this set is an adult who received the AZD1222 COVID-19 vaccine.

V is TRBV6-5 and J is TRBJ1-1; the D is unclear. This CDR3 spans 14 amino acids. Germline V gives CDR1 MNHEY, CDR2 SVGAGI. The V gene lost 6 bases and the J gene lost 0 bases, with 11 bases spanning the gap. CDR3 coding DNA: TGTGCCAGCAGAGGAGTTGGCCTGAACACTGAAGCTTTCTTT. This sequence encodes CASRGVGLNTEAFF.

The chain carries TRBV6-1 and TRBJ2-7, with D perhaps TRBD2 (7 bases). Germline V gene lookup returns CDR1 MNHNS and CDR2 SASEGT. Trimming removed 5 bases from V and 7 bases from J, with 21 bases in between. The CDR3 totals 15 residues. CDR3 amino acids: CASSRLGAGAGEQYF. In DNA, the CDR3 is TGTGCCAGCAGTCGCCTGGGGGCGGGAGCAGGGGAGCAGTACTTC.